This T cell receptor beta chain was found in a study of metastatic and nonmetastatic thyroid tumors (TCRdb year 2020). As for the study more broadly: For patients with malignant and with benign thyroid disease, the researchers compared repertoires between peripheral blood samples and tumor or nodule tissue samples. Study-wide findings and limitations: In both blood and tumor samples, malignant tumors were reported to have significantly higher TCR beta diversity than benign nodules.

Libraries were constructed by PCR. The reads were generated on an Illumina HiSeq 4000. High-throughput sequencing was used to profile the TCR beta-chain CDR3 region of every patient. The paper's processing steps were these. A classifier to discriminate distant-metastatic papillary thyroid cancer patients was built from CDR3 differences across clinicopathological groups. The Shannon index was used to assess repertoire diversity, and the Morisita-Horn index was used to assess tumor-blood repertoire similarity. TCRdb cleaned the public reads at Q25 with fastp, built clones with MiXCR and kept in-frame beta chains. What appears here as the V and J calls and clone size reflects TCRdb's work, not the paper's. In this sample the table shows about 15,000 clones, more than 25% of which occur a single time. Under 20% of the sample belongs to the ten largest clones. Before undergoing thyroid surgery, none of the patients had been given any kind of treatment. Using T-cell receptor beta sequencing, the study looked back at clinical samples from patients collected from the early 2010s to the late 2010s.

This clone was recorded at least ten times. The target of this receptor is not known. Per-base quality was not reported, and no clone a single base away is much larger than it. CDR1 and CDR2 are drawn from the germline V gene: SNHLY, FYNNEI. Trimming at the junction amounts to 4 bases on V and 4 bases on J, and the germline ends lie 10 bases apart. Reading from cysteine to phenylalanine, the CDR3 counts 13 amino acids. Solely the CDR3 DNA is kept, with 39 bases framed from the first base. The specimen sequenced was tumor tissue. The chain is encoded by TRBV2 joined to TRBJ2-5, and possibly TRBD2, on 5 matching bases. The clonotype comes from a female donor with papillary thyroid cancer or a benign thyroid nodule (not recorded which). Some clones in this sample may be carry-over from other donors' samples. CDR3 sequence: CASSGTPPETQYF. The sequence in DNA is TGTGCCAGCAGTGGGACTCCCCCAGAGACCCAGTACTTC. The entire variable domain, with the stretches around the CDR3 drawn from the reference TRBV2 and TRBJ2-5 proteins, is EPEVTQTPSHQVTQMGQEVILRCVPISNHLYFYWYRQILGQKVEFLVSFYNNEISEKSEIFDDQFSVERPDGSNFTLKIRSTKLEDSAMYFCASSGTPPETQYFGPGTRLLVL.